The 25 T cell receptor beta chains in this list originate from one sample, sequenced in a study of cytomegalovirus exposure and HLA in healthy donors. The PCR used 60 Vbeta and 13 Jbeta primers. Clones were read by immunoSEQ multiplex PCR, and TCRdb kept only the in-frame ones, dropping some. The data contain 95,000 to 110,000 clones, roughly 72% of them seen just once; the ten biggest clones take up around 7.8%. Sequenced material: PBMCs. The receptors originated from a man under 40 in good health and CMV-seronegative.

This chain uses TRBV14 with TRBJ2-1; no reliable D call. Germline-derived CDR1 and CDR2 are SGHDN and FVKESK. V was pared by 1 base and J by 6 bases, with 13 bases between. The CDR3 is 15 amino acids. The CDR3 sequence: CASSQGGSSLNEQFF. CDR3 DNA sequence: TGTGCCAGCAGCCAAGGAGGTAGCTCCCTCAATGAGCAGTTCTTC.

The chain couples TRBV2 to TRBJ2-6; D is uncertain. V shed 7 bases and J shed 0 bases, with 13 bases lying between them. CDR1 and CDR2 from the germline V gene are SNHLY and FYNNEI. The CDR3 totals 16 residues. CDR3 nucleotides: TGTGCCAGCACCTTAGACAACAGCTCTGGGGCCAACGTCCTGACTTTC. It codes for CASTLDNSSGANVLTF.

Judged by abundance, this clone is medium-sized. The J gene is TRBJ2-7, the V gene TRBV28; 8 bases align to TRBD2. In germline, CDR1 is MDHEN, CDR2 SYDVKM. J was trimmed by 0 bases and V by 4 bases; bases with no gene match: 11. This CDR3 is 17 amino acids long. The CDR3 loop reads CASSSYYREGSSYEQYF. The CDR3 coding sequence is TGTGCCAGCAGTTCCTATTACCGGGAGGGGAGCTCCTACGAGCAGTACTTC.

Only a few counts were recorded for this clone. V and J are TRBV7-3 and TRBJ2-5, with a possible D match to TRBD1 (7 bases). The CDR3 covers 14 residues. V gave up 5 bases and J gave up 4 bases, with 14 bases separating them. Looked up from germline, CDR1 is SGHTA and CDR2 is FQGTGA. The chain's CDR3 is CASSKEGARETQYF. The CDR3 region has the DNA TGTGCCAGCAGCAAGGAGGGGGCGAGAGAGACCCAGTACTTC.

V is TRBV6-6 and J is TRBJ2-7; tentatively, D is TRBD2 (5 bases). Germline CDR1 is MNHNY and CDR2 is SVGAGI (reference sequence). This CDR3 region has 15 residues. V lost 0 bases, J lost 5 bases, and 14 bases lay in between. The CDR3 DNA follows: TGTGCCAGCAGTTACTCACTCCGGGGATCTAACGAGCAGTACTTC. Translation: CASSYSLRGSNEQYF.

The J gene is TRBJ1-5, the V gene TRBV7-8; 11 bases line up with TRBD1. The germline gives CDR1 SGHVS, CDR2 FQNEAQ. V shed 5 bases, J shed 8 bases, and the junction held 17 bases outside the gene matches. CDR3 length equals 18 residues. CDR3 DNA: TGTGCCAGCAGCCCCATTTGGGGGACAGGGGGGGATTCGGAGCCCCAGCATTTT. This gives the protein CASSPIWGTGGDSEPQHF.

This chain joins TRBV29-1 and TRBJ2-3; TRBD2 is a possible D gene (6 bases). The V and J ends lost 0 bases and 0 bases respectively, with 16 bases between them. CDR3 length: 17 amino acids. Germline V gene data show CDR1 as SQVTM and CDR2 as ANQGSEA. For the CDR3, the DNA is TGCAGCGTTGAAGATCTTGTACTAGCAGATAGCACAGATACGCAGTATTTT. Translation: CSVEDLVLADSTDTQYF.

The CDR3 DNA reads TGCGCCAGCAGCAGTCTAGACAGGGGGCAGGCTGAAGCTTTCTTT. It encodes CASSSLDRGQAEAFF. The chain has TRBV5-1 and TRBJ1-1; 10 nucleotides line up with TRBD1. CDR3 length equals 15 residues. V gave up 4 bases and J gave up 6 bases; unmatched junction bases: 9. Germline CDR1 and CDR2: SGHRS and YFSETQ.

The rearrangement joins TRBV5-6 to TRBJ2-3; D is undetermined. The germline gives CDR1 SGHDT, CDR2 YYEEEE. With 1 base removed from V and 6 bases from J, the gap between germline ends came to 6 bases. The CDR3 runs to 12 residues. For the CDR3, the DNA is TGTGCCAGCAGCTTGTCGGTGGATACGCAGTATTTT. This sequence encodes CASSLSVDTQYF.

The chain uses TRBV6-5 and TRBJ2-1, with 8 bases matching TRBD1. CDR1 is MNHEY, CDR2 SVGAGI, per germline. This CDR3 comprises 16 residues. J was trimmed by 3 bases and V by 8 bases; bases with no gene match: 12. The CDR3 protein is CASGSPPRGLYNEQFF. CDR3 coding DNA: TGTGCCAGCGGTTCTCCCCCCAGGGGGCTCTACAATGAGCAGTTCTTC.

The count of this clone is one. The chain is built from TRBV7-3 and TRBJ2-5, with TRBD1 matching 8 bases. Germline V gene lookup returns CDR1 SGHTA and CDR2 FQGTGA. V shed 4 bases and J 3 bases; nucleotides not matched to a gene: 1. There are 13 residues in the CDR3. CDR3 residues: CASSSGQEETQYF. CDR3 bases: TGTGCCAGCAGCTCGGGACAGGAAGAGACCCAGTACTTC.

CDR3 residues: CAIRQDSGNTIYF. As DNA, the CDR3 is TGTGCCATCCGACAGGACTCTGGAAACACCATATATTTT. This rearrangement joins TRBV10-3 to TRBJ1-3; tentative D call: TRBD1 (6 bases). This CDR3 contains 13 residues. The V gene's germline CDR1 is ENHRY and CDR2 SYGVKD. V was shortened by 8 bases and J by 0 bases, with 8 bases between the two germline ends.

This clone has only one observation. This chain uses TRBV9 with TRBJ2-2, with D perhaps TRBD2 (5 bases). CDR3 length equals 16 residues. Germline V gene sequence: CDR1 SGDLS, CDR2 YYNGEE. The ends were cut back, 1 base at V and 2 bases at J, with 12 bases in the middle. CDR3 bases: TGTGCCAGCAGCGTATTCGCGGACTCAAACACCGGGGAGCTGTTTTTT. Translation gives CASSVFADSNTGELFF.

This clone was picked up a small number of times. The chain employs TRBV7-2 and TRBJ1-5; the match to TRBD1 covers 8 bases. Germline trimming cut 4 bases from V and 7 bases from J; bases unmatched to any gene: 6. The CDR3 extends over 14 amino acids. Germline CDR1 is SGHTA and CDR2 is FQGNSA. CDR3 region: CASSSYRGGQPQHF. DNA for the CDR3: TGTGCCAGCAGCTCCTACAGGGGGGGGCAGCCCCAGCATTTT.

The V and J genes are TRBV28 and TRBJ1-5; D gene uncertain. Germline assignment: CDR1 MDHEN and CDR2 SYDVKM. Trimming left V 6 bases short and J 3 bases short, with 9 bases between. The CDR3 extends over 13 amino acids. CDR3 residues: CASRREHNQPQHF. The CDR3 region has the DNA TGTGCCAGCAGGAGGGAACACAATCAGCCCCAGCATTTT. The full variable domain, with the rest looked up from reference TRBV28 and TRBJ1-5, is DVKVTQSSRYLVKRTGEKVFLECVQDMDHENMFWYRQDPGLGLRLIYFSYDVKMKEKGDIPEGYSVSREKKERFSLILESASTNQTSMYLCASRREHNQPQHFGDGTRLSIL.

The CDR3 coding sequence is TGTGCCAGCAGCTTAGGGACTAGCCAAGAGACCCAGTACTTC. It translates to CASSLGTSQETQYF. The V gene is TRBV7-7, the J gene TRBJ2-5, with 7 bases fitting TRBD2. Trimming took 1 base from V and 1 from J; bases not matched to a gene: 0. Germline assignment: CDR1 SSHAT and CDR2 FNYEAQ (reference sequence). The CDR3 consists of 14 residues. The whole variable domain, filled in from reference TRBV7-7 and TRBJ2-5, reads GAGVSQSPRYKVTKRGQDVTLRCDPISSHATLYWYQQALGQGPEFLTYFNYEAQPDKSGLPSDRFSAERPEGSISTLTIQRTEQRDSAMYRCASSLGTSQETQYFGPGTRLLVL.

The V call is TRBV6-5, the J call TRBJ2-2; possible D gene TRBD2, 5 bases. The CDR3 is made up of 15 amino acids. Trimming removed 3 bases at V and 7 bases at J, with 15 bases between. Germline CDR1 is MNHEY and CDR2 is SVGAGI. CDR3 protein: CASSYGRVLDGELFF. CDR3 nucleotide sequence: TGTGCCAGCAGTTATGGGCGGGTCCTGGACGGGGAGCTGTTTTTT.

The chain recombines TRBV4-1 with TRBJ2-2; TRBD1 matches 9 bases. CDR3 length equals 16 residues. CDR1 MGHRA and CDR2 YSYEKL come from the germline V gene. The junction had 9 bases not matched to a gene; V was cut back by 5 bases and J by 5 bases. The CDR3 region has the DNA TGCGCCAGCAGCATACCCGCCGGACAGGGGACCGGGGAGCTGTTTTTT. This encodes CASSIPAGQGTGELFF.

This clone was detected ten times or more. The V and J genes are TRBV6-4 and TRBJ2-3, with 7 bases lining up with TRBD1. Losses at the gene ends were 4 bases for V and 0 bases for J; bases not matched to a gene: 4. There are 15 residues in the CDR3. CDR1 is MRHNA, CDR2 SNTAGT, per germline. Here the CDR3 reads CASSVETGSTDTQYF. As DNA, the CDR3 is TGTGCCAGCAGTGTAGAGACAGGGAGCACAGATACGCAGTATTTT.

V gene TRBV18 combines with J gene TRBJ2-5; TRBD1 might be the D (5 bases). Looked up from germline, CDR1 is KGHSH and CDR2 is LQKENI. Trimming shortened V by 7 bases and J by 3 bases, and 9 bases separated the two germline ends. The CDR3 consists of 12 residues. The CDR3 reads CASWGREETQYF. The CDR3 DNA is TGTGCCAGCTGGGGCCGTGAAGAGACCCAGTACTTC.

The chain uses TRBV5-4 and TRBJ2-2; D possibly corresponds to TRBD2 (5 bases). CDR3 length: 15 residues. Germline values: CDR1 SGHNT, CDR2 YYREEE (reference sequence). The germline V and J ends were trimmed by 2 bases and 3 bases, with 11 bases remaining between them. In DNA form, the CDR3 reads TGTGCCAGCAGCTTAGACGGGGATGACACCGGGGAGCTGTTTTTT. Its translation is CASSLDGDDTGELFF. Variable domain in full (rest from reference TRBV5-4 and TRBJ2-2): ETGVTQSPTHLIKTRGQQVTLRCSSQSGHNTVSWYQQALGQGPQFIFQYYREEENGRGNFPPRFSGLQFPNYSSELNVNALELDDSALYLCASSLDGDDTGELFFGEGSRLTVL.

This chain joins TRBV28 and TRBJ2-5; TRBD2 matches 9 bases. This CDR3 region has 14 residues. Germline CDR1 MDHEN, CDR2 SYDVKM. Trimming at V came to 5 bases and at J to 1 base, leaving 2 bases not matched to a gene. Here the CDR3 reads CASSVTSGQETQYF. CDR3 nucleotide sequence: TGTGCCAGCAGTGTGACTAGCGGCCAAGAGACCCAGTACTTC.

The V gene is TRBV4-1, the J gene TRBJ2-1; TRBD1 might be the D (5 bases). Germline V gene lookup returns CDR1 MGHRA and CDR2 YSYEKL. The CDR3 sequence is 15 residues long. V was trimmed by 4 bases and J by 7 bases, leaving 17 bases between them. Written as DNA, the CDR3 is TGCGCCAGCAGCCCACCTTGGGCAGGGCCGAATGAGCAGTTCTTC. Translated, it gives CASSPPWAGPNEQFF.

CDR3 sequence (DNA): TGTGCCATCAGTGAGTCGACAGCTCTATCAATTGGGCAGTACTTC. Protein sequence: CAISESTALSIGQYF. The chain employs TRBV10-3 and TRBJ2-7; D is possibly TRBD1 (5 bases). Germline CDR1 and CDR2: ENHRY and SYGVKD. V lost 0 bases and J 9 bases, leaving 18 bases between the germline ends. This CDR3 is 15 amino acids long.

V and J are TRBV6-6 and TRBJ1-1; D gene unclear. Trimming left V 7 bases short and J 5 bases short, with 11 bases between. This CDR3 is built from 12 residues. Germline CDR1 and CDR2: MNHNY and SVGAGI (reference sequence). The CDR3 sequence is CASTNPETEAFF. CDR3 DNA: TGTGCCAGCACGAATCCCGAGACTGAAGCTTTCTTT.